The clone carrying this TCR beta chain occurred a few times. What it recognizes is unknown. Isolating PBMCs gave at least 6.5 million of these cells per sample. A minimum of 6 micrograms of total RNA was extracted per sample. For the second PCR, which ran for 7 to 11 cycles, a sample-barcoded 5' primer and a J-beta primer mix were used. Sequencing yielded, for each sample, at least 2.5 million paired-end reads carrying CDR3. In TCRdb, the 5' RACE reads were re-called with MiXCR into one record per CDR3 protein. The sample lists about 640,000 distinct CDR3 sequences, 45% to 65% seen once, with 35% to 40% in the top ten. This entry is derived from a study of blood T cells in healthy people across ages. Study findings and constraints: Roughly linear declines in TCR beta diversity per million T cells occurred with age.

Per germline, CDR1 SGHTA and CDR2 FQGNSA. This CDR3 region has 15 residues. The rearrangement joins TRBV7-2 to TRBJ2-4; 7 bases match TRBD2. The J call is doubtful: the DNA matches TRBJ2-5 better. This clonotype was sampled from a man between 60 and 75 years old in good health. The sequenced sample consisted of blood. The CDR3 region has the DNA TGTGCCAGCAGCTTAGTGGGAGGGGAGCAAGAGACCCAGTACTTC. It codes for CASSLVGGEQETQYF.